One sample yielded the 23 T cell receptor beta chains listed below, sequenced in a study. Tregs were sorted as CD4+CD25+CD127-/low cells. A single record per CDR3 protein comes from TCRdb applying MiXCR to the 5' RACE reads. Of approximately 60,000 distinct CDR3 sequences listed, less than 30% are singletons. The sequenced material came from tumor-infiltrating Tregs sorted from the breast tumor. These receptor sequences come from a female donor with breast cancer.

This clonotype was observed a handful of times. The chain has TRBV7-3 and TRBJ1-2; the D gene is possibly TRBD1 (5 bases). The germline CDR1 and CDR2 sequences are SGHTA and FQGTGA. With 5 bases removed from V and 7 bases from J, the gap between germline ends came to 14 bases. This CDR3 is 13 amino acids long. The CDR3 DNA reads as TGTGCCAGCAGCCCTGACAGTACGGTTGGCTACACCTTC. It translates to CASSPDSTVGYTF.

This clonotype came up many times. The chain joins TRBV20-1 to TRBJ1-1; a possible D gene is TRBD1 (5 bases). The CDR3 extends over 13 amino acids. V was cut by 3 bases and J by 2 bases, with 10 bases left in between. Per the germline V gene, CDR1 is DFQATT and CDR2 is SNEGSKA (reference sequence). The CDR3 sequence: CSARATANTEAFF. The CDR3 region has the DNA TGCAGTGCTAGGGCGACAGCAAACACTGAAGCTTTCTTT.

By share of the sample, this clonotype is medium-sized. The chain carries TRBV20-1 and TRBJ2-3, with D possibly being TRBD2 (5 bases). V was clipped by 6 bases and J by 2 bases, with 12 bases between them. The CDR3 spans 13 residues. Germline V gene data show CDR1 as DFQATT and CDR2 as SNEGSKA (reference sequence). For the CDR3, the DNA is TGCAGTGCCCCGAGGGTGTACACAGATACGCAGTATTTT. This codes for CSAPRVYTDTQYF.

This clonotype came up many times. J is TRBJ1-5 and V is TRBV6-2 or TRBV6-3; no definite D call. There are 14 residues in the CDR3. Deletions cut 4 bases from V and 2 bases from J, with 9 bases between. The germline CDR1 and CDR2 sequences are MNHEY and SVGEGT. As DNA, the CDR3 is TGTGCCAGCAGTTCGGGAGGTGGCAATCAGCCCCAGCATTTT. Protein sequence: CASSSGGGNQPQHF.

Only a few counts were recorded for this clonotype. This chain connects TRBV20-1 to TRBJ2-7, with unresolved D. The CDR3 is 13 amino acids. V was trimmed by 7 bases and J by 2 bases, leaving 15 bases between them. Germline lookup yields CDR1 DFQATT and CDR2 SNEGSKA (reference sequence). Written as DNA, the CDR3 is TGCAGTGTCACGGGCACCCGACCCTACGAGCAGTACTTC. Protein sequence: CSVTGTRPYEQYF.

Only a few counts were recorded for this clonotype. V is TRBV20-1 and J is TRBJ2-5; 11 bases are a match to TRBD2. The V gene's germline CDR1 is DFQATT and CDR2 SNEGSKA (reference sequence). The CDR3 length is 15 residues. The junction had 5 bases not matched to a gene; V was cut back by 3 bases and J by 2 bases. CDR3 nucleotide sequence: TGCAGTGCTAGTGGGCGACTAGCGGGACAAGAGACCCAGTACTTC. This translates into CSASGRLAGQETQYF.

This clonotype is labeled as medium-sized. The chain carries TRBV7-2 and TRBJ2-3; the match to TRBD2 covers 8 bases. Germline lookup yields CDR1 SGHTA and CDR2 FQGNSA. The CDR3 extends over 14 amino acids. Trimming removed 6 bases from V and 3 bases from J; junction bases left unmatched: 5. As DNA, the CDR3 is TGTGCCAGCAGGCTCGGGGGGGCAACAGATACGCAGTATTTT. Its protein product is CASRLGGATDTQYF.

This clonotype has at least ten counts. This chain joins TRBV2 and TRBJ2-2; perhaps TRBD1 as D (5 bases). CDR1 is SNHLY and CDR2 is FYNNEI in the germline V gene. V gave up 6 bases and J gave up 1 base, with 9 bases separating them. CDR3 length: 14 residues. The DNA of the CDR3 is TGTGCCAGCAGGGGGCTCGGGAACACCGGGGAGCTGTTTTTT. Translated, it gives CASRGLGNTGELFF.

This clonotype showed up just a few times. This chain joins TRBV7-3 and TRBJ1-1; D is undetermined. Germline CDR1 reads SGHTA; CDR2 reads FQGTGA. This CDR3 is built from 13 residues. With 4 bases removed from V and 1 base from J, the gap between germline ends came to 7 bases. The CDR3 DNA sequence: TGTGCCAGCAGCTACGACGAGAACACTGAAGCTTTCTTT. Amino acids: CASSYDENTEAFF.

This clonotype appeared a few times. The chain recombines TRBV6-5 with TRBJ2-3, with D possibly matching TRBD2 (5 bases). Trimming pared 10 bases from V and 4 bases from J, leaving 6 bases between. This CDR3 is 10 amino acids long. The V gene's germline CDR1 is MNHEY and CDR2 SVGAGI. Here the CDR3 DNA reads TGTGCCACCGGGGCAGATACGCAGTATTTT. The encoded protein is CATGADTQYF.

The chain has TRBV4-1 and TRBJ2-3; the D is unclear. CDR3 length: 13 residues. Trimming stripped 4 bases from V and 0 bases from J, with 5 bases between. Germline V lookup: CDR1 MGHRA, CDR2 YSYEKL. For the CDR3, the DNA is TGCGCCAGCAGCCTCACTAGCACAGATACGCAGTATTTT. As protein: CASSLTSTDTQYF.

The chain joins TRBV28 to TRBJ2-6; D remains ambiguous. The CDR3 runs 15 residues. CDR1 MDHEN and CDR2 SYDVKM come from the germline V gene. V dropped 0 bases and J dropped 0 bases, with 3 bases sitting between them. CDR3 in DNA: TGTGCCAGCAGTTTATGCTTCTCTGGGGCCAACGTCCTGACTTTC. This gives the protein CASSLCFSGANVLTF. Full variable domain (outside the CDR3, taken from reference TRBV28 and TRBJ2-6): DVKVTQSSRYLVKRTGEKVFLECVQDMDHENMFWYRQDPGLGLRLIYFSYDVKMKEKGDIPEGYSVSREKKERFSLILESASTNQTSMYLCASSLCFSGANVLTFGAGSRLTVL.

A word on this clonotype: Being one base from a much bigger clone, this may be a read error. The chain links TRBV7-3 to TRBJ1-1; no definite D call. This CDR3 has 13 amino acids. Germline V lookup: CDR1 SGHTA, CDR2 FQGTGA. The CDR3 here is CANSLTPGWETFF. DNA of the CDR3: TGTGCCAACAGCTTAACCCCGGGATGGGAAACTTTCTTT.

The chain uses TRBV7-8 and TRBJ2-1, with D unclear. V lost 4 bases to trimming and J lost 8 bases, with 12 bases between them. The CDR3 sequence is 13 residues long. CDR1 is SGHVS and CDR2 is FQNEAQ in the germline V gene. This CDR3 reads CASSSRFPDEQFF. CDR3 DNA: TGTGCCAGCAGCTCCAGATTCCCCGATGAGCAGTTCTTC. The full variable domain, in which reference TRBV7-8 and TRBJ2-1 provide the parts outside the CDR3, is GAGVSQSPRYKVAKRGQDVALRCDPISGHVSLFWYQQALGQGPEFLTYFQNEAQLDKSGLPSDRFFAERPEGSVSTLKIQRTQQEDSAVYLCASSSRFPDEQFFGPGTRLTVL.

The table lists this clonotype with a few counts. The genes are TRBV20-1 and TRBJ1-2; tentative D call: TRBD1 (6 bases). V was cut by 0 bases and J by 2 bases, with 13 bases left in between. Germline assignment: CDR1 DFQATT and CDR2 SNEGSKA (reference sequence). The CDR3 consists of 15 residues. This CDR3 is CSARDLAGANYGYTF. As DNA, the CDR3 is TGCAGTGCTAGAGATTTAGCAGGGGCCAACTATGGCTACACCTTC.

Turning to this clonotype: One end of the junction does not line up with germline, which may come from a read error. The chain has TRBV30 and TRBJ1-3; TRBD1 agrees at 8 bases. Germline V CDR1 and CDR2: GTSNPN, SVGIG (reference sequence). This CDR3 has 12 residues. CDR3 DNA: TGCGCCTCAGGACAGGGCTATAACACCATATATTTT. Its translation is CASGQGYNTIYF.

This clonotype was seen only once. This chain joins TRBV2 and TRBJ2-3, with D perhaps TRBD2 (6 bases). The ends were cut back, 7 bases at V and 4 bases at J, with 21 bases in the middle. This CDR3 contains 16 residues. Germline loops: CDR1 SNHLY, CDR2 FYNNEI. CDR3 protein: CASTRGVGWGADTQYF. The CDR3 DNA sequence: TGTGCCAGCACCAGAGGGGTGGGCTGGGGGGCAGATACGCAGTATTTT.

V gene TRBV7-3 combines with J gene TRBJ2-1; 10 bases are a match to TRBD2. Trimming took 4 bases from V and 8 from J; bases not matched to a gene: 5. Per the germline V gene, CDR1 is SGHTA and CDR2 is FQGTGA. The CDR3 runs to 14 residues. In DNA, the CDR3 is TGTGCCAGCAGCTCGGGGACTAGCGAAGATGAGCAGTTCTTC. This codes for CASSSGTSEDEQFF.

V gene TRBV28 combines with J gene TRBJ1-4, with 9 bases matching TRBD1. The CDR3 covers 15 residues. Losses at the gene ends were 8 bases for V and 10 bases for J; bases not matched to a gene: 14. Per germline, CDR1 MDHEN and CDR2 SYDVKM. The CDR3 nucleotides read TGTGCCAGCGTTCCTGCACAGGGGGCCAAACGAAAACTGTTTTTT. Translating gives CASVPAQGAKRKLFF.

This clonotype showed up just a few times. The DNA for the CDR3 is TGTGCCAGCAGTGAAACAGGGGGCGCCGGTCAGCCCCAGCATTTT. Translation: CASSETGGAGQPQHF. V usage is TRBV6-1 and J usage is TRBJ1-5, with TRBD1 matching over 9 bases. The germline CDR1 and CDR2 sequences are MNHNS and SASEGT. V shed 2 bases and J 6 bases; nucleotides not matched to a gene: 5. The CDR3 is made up of 15 amino acids.

This chain uses TRBV7-9 with TRBJ2-1; no reliable D call. CDR3 length: 16 amino acids. Germline CDR1 SEHNR, CDR2 FQNEAQ (reference sequence). V dropped 7 bases and J dropped 8 bases, with 24 bases sitting between them. CDR3 nucleotide sequence: TGTGCCAGCACCCGTCGTGCGGACGTTCTTTCGGATGAGCAGTTCTTC. This encodes CASTRRADVLSDEQFF.

In nucleotides, the CDR3 is TGCGCCAGCAGCCCGGACAGGGGGATTTTGACGGATACGCAGTATTTT. It translates to CASSPDRGILTDTQYF. This sequence joins TRBV5-1 and TRBJ2-3, with TRBD1 matching over 10 bases. The CDR3 covers 16 residues. J lost 6 bases, V lost 4 bases, and 11 bases had no gene match. The germline V gene encodes CDR1 SGHRS and CDR2 YFSETQ.

This clonotype was seen only a few times. At one boundary the junction diverges from the germline segment, which might be a read error. V and J are TRBV5-1 and TRBJ2-1; D call uncertain. CDR1 and CDR2 from the germline V gene are SGHRS and YFSETQ. The CDR3 has 19 amino acids. The CDR3 sequence: CASSIGGAGYTLSYNGQFF. The DNA of the CDR3 is TGCGCCAGCAGCATTGGTGGAGCAGGTTATACACTCTCCTACAATGGGCAGTTCTTC.